Shown below are 9 T cell receptor beta chains from a single sample sequenced in a study of identical twins. One entry per CDR3 protein, called by TCRdb with MiXCR from the 5' RACE reads. The sample shows 450,000 or so distinct CDR3 sequences, approximately 15% of them seen only once. This same sample was also taken into another study, of yellow fever vaccine responses in identical twins.

The sequenced sample consisted of CD4+ T cells sorted from blood. These receptors all come from a woman under 30 in good health.

Only a few counts were recorded for this clonotype. CDR3 sequence: CASSYSIPTDTQYF. CDR3 bases: TGTGCCAGCAGTTACTCGATCCCCACAGATACGCAGTATTTT. The V and J genes are TRBV6-2 or TRBV6-3 and TRBJ2-3; unclear D gene. V was pared by 0 bases and J by 2 bases, with 6 bases between. This CDR3 has 14 residues. Germline V gives CDR1 MNHEY, CDR2 SVGEGT.

The genes are TRBV10-3 and TRBJ2-7; perhaps D is TRBD1 or TRBD2 (7 bases each). CDR1 is ENHRY, CDR2 SYGVKD, per germline. V lost 10 bases and J 1 base, leaving 20 bases between the germline ends. The CDR3 contains 15 residues. CDR3 sequence (DNA): TGTGCCACCGCGGGGGCCTCAGGGGGATCCTACGAGCAGTACTTC. This translates into CATAGASGGSYEQYF.

The table lists this clonotype with a few counts. The chain joins TRBV25-1 to TRBJ1-1; a weak D match, TRBD1 (5 bases). This CDR3 comprises 11 residues. Germline V gene lookup returns CDR1 MGHDK and CDR2 SYGVNS. V was clipped by 4 bases and J by 10 bases, with 10 bases between them. The CDR3 region has the DNA TGTGCCAGCAGTGGGGGACGGGGAGCTTTCTTT. This encodes CASSGGRGAFF.

This clonotype has just a few counts. The CDR3 DNA reads as TGTGCCAGCAGTTTAGTCGGGAGGGGCGAGCAGTACTTC. This codes for CASSLVGRGEQYF. The V and J genes are TRBV28 and TRBJ2-7, with 8 bases lining up with TRBD2. CDR1 is MDHEN and CDR2 is SYDVKM in the germline V gene. Trimming at V came to 2 bases and at J to 6 bases, leaving 3 bases not matched to a gene. This CDR3 region has 13 residues.

This clonotype was detected a few times. This chain links TRBV7-2 with TRBJ2-5; 9 nucleotides line up with TRBD2. This CDR3 has 16 residues. The germline CDR1 and CDR2 sequences are SGHTA and FQGNSA. Trimming cost V 4 bases and J 2 bases; bases outside gene matches: 8. The CDR3 DNA sequence: TGTGCCAGCAGCTCGCGACTAGCGGCAGATCAAGAGACCCAGTACTTC. Residues: CASSSRLAADQETQYF.

V is TRBV6-2 or TRBV6-3 and J is TRBJ1-1; D is undetermined. Germline assignment: CDR1 MNHEY and CDR2 SVGEGT. V gave up 7 bases and J gave up 4 bases, with 10 bases separating them. CDR3 length: 12 residues. The chain's CDR3 is CASTQVGTEAFF. As DNA, the CDR3 is TGTGCCAGCACTCAGGTTGGCACTGAAGCTTTCTTT.

The V gene is TRBV5-1, the J gene TRBJ1-2; tentatively, D is TRBD1 (5 bases). The CDR3 loop spans 13 amino acids. V was trimmed by 5 bases and J by 6 bases, leaving 14 bases between them. Per the germline V gene, CDR1 is SGHRS and CDR2 is YFSETQ. This CDR3 reads CASSQDLGHGYTF. CDR3 DNA sequence: TGCGCCAGCAGTCAGGACCTGGGGCATGGCTACACCTTC.

This chain connects TRBV7-8 to TRBJ2-7; 12 positions agree with TRBD2. V lost 5 bases to trimming and J lost 3 bases; unmatched junction nucleotides: 8. This CDR3 region has 16 residues. Germline-derived CDR1 and CDR2 are SGHVS and FQNEAQ. The CDR3: CASSQTTSGRSYEQYF. In nucleotides, the CDR3 is TGTGCCAGCAGCCAAACCACTAGCGGGAGGAGCTACGAGCAGTACTTC. The whole variable domain, remainder taken from reference TRBV7-8 and TRBJ2-7, is GAGVSQSPRYKVAKRGQDVALRCDPISGHVSLFWYQQALGQGPEFLTYFQNEAQLDKSGLPSDRFFAERPEGSVSTLKIQRTQQEDSAVYLCASSQTTSGRSYEQYFGPGTRLTVT.

This sequence joins TRBV5-1 and TRBJ2-1, with 7 nucleotides matching TRBD1. Unmatched junction bases numbered 5, after V lost 4 bases and J lost 7 bases. Germline CDR1 reads SGHRS; CDR2 reads YFSETQ. CDR3 length: 13 amino acids. CDR3 protein: CASSADRTNEQFF. CDR3 nucleotides: TGCGCCAGCAGCGCGGACAGGACGAATGAGCAGTTCTTC.